This T cell receptor beta chain was captured in a study of cytomegalovirus exposure and HLA in healthy donors. Profiling relied on immunoSEQ multiplex PCR, and the TCRdb table lists in-frame clones only, not all of them. The table includes over 200,000 clones, about 90% detected once. V dropped 7 bases and J dropped 4 bases, with 10 bases sitting between them. Germline lookup yields CDR1 MNHNY and CDR2 SVGAGI (reference sequence). CDR3 length: 12 amino acids. This chain joins TRBV6-6 and TRBJ1-2; D might be TRBD1 (5 bases). This clonotype originated in a woman under 30 in good health and CMV-seronegative. The sequencing sample was made of PBMCs. The CDR3 loop reads CASNGQGYGYTF. The CDR3 coding sequence is TGTGCCAGCAACGGGCAGGGCTATGGCTACACCTTC.